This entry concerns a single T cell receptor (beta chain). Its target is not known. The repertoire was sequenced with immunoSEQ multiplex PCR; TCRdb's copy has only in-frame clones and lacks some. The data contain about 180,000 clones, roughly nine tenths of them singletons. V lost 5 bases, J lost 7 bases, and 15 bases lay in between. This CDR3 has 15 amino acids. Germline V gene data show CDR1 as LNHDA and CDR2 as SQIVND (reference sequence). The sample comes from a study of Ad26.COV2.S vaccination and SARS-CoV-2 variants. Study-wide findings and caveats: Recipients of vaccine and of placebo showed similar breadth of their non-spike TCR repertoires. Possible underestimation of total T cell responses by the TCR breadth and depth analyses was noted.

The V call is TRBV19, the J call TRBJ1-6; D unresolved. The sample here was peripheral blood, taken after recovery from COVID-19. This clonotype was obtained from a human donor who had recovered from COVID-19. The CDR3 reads CASSPDRGINSPLHF. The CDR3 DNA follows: TGTGCCAGTAGTCCAGACCGGGGTATAAATTCACCCCTCCACTTT.